The sequence of this T cell receptor beta chain was determined in a study of blood T cell repertoires in COVID-19. About the study: Acute-phase and convalescent COVID-19 samples originated in the United States, Italy and Spain.

The CDR3 has 13 amino acids. CDR1 and CDR2 (germline): SGHAT, FQNNGV. V lost 2 bases and J lost 2, with 6 bases in between. The protocol was immunoSEQ multiplex PCR, while the TCRdb copy is restricted to in-frame clones and leaves out a portion. The sample shows just under 350,000 clones, approximately 89% of them seen only once. V gene TRBV11-2 combines with J gene TRBJ1-1; D uncertain. The clonotype originates from a woman in her late teens or twenties who had recovered from COVID-19. What was sequenced was peripheral blood. The CDR3 DNA sequence: TGTGCCAGCAGCTTATCAGGAAACACTGAAGCTTTCTTT. Its translation: CASSLSGNTEAFF.